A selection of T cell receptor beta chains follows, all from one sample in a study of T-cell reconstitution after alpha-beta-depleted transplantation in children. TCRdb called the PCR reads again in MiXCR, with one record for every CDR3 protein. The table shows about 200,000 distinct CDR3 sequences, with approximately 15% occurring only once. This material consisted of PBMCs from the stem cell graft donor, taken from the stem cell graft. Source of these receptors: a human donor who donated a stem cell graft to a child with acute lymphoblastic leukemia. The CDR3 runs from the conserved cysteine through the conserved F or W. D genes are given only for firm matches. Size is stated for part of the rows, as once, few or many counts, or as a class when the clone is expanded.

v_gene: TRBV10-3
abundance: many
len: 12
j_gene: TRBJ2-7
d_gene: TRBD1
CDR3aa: CAISRTGDEQYF
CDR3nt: TGTGCCATCAGTCGGACAGGAGACGAGCAGTACTTC

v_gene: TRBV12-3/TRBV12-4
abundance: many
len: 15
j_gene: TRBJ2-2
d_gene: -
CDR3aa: CASSFRQANTGELFF
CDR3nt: TGTGCCAGCAGTTTCAGACAGGCGAACACCGGGGAGCTGTTTTTT

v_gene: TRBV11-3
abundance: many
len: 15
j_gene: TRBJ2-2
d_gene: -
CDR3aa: CASSPLGSNTGELFF
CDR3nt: TGTGCCAGCAGCCCACTAGGGAGTAACACCGGGGAGCTGTTTTTT

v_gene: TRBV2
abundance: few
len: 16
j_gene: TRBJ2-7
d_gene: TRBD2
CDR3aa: CASSEILAGGHYEQYF
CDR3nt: TGTGCCAGCAGTGAAATCCTAGCGGGAGGGCATTACGAGCAGTACTTC

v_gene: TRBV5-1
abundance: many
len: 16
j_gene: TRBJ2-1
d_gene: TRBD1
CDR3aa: CASSGDRGRVYNEQFF
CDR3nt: TGCGCCAGCAGCGGTGACAGGGGAAGGGTTTACAATGAGCAGTTCTTC

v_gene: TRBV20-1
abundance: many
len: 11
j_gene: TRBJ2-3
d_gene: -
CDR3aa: CSVARTDTQYF
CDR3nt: TGCAGTGTTGCGCGCACAGATACGCAGTATTTT

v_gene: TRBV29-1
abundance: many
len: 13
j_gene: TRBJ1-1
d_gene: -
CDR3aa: CSAGGDMNTEAFF
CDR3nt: TGCAGCGCCGGGGGCGACATGAACACTGAAGCTTTCTTT

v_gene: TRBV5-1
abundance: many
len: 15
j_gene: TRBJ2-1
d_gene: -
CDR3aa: CASNPLGGAGNEQFF
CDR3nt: TGCGCCAGCAACCCCTTAGGGGGCGCGGGGAATGAGCAGTTCTTC

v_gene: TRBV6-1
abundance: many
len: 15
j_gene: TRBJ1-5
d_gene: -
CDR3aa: CASSKLGGSNQPQHF
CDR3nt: TGTGCCAGCAGTAAACTGGGTGGTAGCAATCAGCCCCAGCATTTT

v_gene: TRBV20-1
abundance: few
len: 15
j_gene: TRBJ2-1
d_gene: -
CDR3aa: CSARSPGVVRNEQFF
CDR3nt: TGCAGTGCTAGGAGTCCGGGAGTTGTAAGGAATGAGCAGTTCTTC

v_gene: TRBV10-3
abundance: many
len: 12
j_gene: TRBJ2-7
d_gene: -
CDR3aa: CAISREAYEQYF
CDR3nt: TGTGCCATCAGCCGGGAAGCCTACGAGCAGTACTTC

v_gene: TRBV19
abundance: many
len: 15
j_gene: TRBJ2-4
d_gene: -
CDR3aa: CASSKEFRGGDIQYF
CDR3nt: TGTGCCAGTAGTAAAGAGTTCAGGGGTGGTGACATTCAGTACTTC

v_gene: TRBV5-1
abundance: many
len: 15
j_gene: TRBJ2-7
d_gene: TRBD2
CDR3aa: CASSGSAMGLAPQYF
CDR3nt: TGCGCCAGCAGCGGCTCGGCGATGGGACTAGCCCCGCAGTACTTC

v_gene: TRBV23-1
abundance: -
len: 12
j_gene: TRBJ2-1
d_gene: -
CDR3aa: CASSEVPDEQFF
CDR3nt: TGCGCCAGCAGTGAAGTGCCCGATGAGCAGTTCTTC

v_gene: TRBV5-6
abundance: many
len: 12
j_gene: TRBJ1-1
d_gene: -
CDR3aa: CASNRVNTEAFF
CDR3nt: TGTGCCAGTAACAGGGTGAACACTGAAGCTTTCTTT

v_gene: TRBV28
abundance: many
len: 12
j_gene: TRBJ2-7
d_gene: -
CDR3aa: CASRSALYEQYF
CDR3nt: TGTGCCAGCCGATCGGCGTTATACGAGCAGTACTTC

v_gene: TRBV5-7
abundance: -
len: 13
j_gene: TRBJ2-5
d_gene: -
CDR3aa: CASRSTYQETQYF
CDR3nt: TGTGCCAGCAGGTCAACGTACCAAGAGACCCAGTACTTC

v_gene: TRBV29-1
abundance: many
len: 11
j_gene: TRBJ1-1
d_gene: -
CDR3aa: CSVSGLAEAFF
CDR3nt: TGCAGCGTCTCAGGGCTGGCTGAAGCTTTCTTT

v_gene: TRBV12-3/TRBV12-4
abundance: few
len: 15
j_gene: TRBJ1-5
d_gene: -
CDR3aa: CASSFHRDPLRTQHF
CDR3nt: TGTGCCAGCAGTTTCCACCGGGACCCATTAAGGACCCAGCATTTT

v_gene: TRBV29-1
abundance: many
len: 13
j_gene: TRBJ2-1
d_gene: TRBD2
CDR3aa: CSVWASGGNEQFF
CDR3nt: TGCAGCGTTTGGGCTAGCGGAGGAAATGAGCAGTTCTTC

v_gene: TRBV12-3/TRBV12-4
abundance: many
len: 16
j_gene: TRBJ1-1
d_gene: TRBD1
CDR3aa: CASSREPTGGRTEAFF
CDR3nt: TGTGCCAGCAGCCGAGAGCCGACAGGGGGCCGGACTGAAGCTTTCTTT

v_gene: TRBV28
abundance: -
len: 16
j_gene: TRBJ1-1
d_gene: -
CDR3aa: CASSSPPGAKNTEAFF
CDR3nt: TGTGCCAGCAGTTCACCCCCAGGGGCGAAGAACACTGAAGCTTTCTTT

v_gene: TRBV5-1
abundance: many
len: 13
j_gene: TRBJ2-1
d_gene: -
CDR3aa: CASSLVSVNEQFF
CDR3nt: TGCGCCAGCAGCTTGGTCAGTGTCAATGAGCAGTTCTTC

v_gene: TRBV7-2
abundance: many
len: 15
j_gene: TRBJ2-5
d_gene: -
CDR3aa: CASSPHPGQKETQYF
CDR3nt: TGTGCCAGCAGCCCCCACCCTGGACAGAAAGAGACCCAGTACTTC

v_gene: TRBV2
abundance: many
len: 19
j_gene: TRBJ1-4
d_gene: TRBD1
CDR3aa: CASSGGGTGRRATNEKLFF
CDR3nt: TGTGCCAGCAGTGGAGGAGGGACAGGACGGCGCGCAACTAATGAAAAACTGTTTTTT

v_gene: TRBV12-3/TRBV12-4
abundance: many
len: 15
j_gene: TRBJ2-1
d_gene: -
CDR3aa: CASSFGRQRVDEQFF
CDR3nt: TGTGCCAGCAGTTTTGGGCGACAGAGGGTGGATGAGCAGTTCTTC

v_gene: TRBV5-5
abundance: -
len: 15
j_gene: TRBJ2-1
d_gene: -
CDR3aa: CASSLLRDPLNEQFF
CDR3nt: TGTGCCAGCAGCCTTCTCCGGGACCCACTCAATGAGCAGTTCTTC

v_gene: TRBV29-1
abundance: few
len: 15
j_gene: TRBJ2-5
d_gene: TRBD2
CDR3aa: CSVGLAGGVVGTQYF
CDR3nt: TGCAGCGTTGGACTAGCGGGAGGAGTAGTCGGGACCCAGTACTTC

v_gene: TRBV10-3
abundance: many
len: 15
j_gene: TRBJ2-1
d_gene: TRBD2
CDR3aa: CAISPGTSGRDIHKF
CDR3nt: TGTGCCATCAGTCCGGGGACTAGCGGGAGAGATATCCATAAGTTC

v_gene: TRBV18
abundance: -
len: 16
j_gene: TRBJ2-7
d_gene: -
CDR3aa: CASSPLARGASYEQYF
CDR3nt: TGTGCCAGCTCACCACTAGCACGTGGGGCCTCCTACGAGCAGTACTTC

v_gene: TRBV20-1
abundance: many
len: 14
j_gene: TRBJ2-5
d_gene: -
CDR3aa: CSASPGHLQETQYF
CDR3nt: TGCAGTGCTAGCCCGGGACATCTCCAGGAGACCCAGTACTTC

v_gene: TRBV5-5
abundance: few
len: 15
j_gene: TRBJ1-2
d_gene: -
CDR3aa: CASSLEGRRSYGYTF
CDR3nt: TGTGCCAGCAGCTTGGAAGGCAGGAGGAGCTATGGCTACACCTTC

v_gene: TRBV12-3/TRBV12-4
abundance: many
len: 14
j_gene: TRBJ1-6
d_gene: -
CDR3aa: CASRRSSYNSPLHF
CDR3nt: TGTGCCAGCAGGCGGAGCTCCTATAATTCACCCCTCCACTTT

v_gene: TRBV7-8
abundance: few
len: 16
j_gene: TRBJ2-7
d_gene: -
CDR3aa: CASSLGFQGSGYEQYF
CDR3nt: TGTGCCAGCAGCTTAGGATTCCAGGGATCAGGGTACGAGCAGTACTTC

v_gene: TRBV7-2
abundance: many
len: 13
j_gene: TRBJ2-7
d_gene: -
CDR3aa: CASSPARGREQYF
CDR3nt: TGTGCCAGCAGCCCAGCCCGCGGAAGGGAGCAGTACTTC

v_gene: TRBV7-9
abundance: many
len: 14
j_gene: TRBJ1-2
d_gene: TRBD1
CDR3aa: CASSPRRDSYGYTF
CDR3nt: TGTGCCAGCAGCCCCCGTCGGGACAGCTATGGCTACACCTTC

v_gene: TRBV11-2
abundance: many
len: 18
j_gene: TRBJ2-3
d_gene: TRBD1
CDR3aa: CASSLVGLGTGSTDTQYF
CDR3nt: TGTGCCAGCAGCTTAGTGGGTTTAGGGACAGGTAGCACAGATACGCAGTATTTT

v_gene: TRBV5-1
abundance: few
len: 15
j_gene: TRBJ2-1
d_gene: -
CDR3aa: CASSLATSSYNEQFF
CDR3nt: TGCGCCAGCAGCTTGGCTACGAGCTCCTACAATGAGCAGTTCTTC

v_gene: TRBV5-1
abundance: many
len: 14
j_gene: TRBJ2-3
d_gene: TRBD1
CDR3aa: CASSTNRGTDTQYF
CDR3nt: TGCGCCAGCAGCACAAACAGGGGCACGGATACGCAGTATTTT

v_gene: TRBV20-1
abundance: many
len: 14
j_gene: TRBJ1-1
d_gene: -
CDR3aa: CSARLGPPNTEAFF
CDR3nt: TGCAGTGCTAGATTGGGACCGCCGAACACTGAAGCTTTCTTT

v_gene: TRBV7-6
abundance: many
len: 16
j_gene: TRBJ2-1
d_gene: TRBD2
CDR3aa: CASSGPSGIAYNEQFF
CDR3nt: TGTGCCAGCAGCGGACCTAGCGGGATCGCCTACAATGAGCAGTTCTTC

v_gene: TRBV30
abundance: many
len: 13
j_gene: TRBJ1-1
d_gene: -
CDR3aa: CAWSVEGNTEAFF
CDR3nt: TGTGCCTGGAGTGTTGAAGGGAACACTGAAGCTTTCTTT

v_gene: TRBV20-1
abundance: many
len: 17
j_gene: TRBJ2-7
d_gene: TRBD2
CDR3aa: CSARDPRTSGRVYEQYF
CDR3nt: TGCAGTGCTAGAGATCCTCGGACTAGCGGGAGAGTCTACGAGCAGTACTTC

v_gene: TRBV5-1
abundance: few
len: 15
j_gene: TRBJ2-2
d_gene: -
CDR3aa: CASSFPLEGAGELFF
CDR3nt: TGCGCCAGCAGCTTCCCCTTGGAAGGCGCCGGGGAGCTGTTTTTT

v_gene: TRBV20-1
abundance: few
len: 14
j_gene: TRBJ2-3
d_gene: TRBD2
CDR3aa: CSAGSGSGGDTQYF
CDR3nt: TGCAGTGCCGGGAGCGGGAGCGGTGGAGATACGCAGTATTTT

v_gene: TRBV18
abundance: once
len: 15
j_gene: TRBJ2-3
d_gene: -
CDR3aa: CASSPSTDATDTQYF
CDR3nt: TGTGCCAGCTCACCATCGACGGATGCTACAGATACGCAGTATTTT

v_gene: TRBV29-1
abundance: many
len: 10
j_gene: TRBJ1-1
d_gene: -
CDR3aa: CSVKRDEAFF
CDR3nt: TGCAGCGTTAAACGTGACGAAGCTTTCTTT

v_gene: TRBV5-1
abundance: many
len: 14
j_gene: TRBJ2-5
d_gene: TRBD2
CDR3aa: CASSRQGLEETQYF
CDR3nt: TGCGCCAGCAGCCGCCAGGGACTAGAGGAGACCCAGTACTTC

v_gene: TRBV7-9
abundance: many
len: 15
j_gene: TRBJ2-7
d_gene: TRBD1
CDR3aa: CASSLANQGAHEQYF
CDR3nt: TGTGCCAGCAGCTTAGCGAACCAGGGGGCTCACGAGCAGTACTTC

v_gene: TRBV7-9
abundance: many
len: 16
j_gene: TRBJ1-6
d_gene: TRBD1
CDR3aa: CASSLGQGADNSPLHF
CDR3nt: TGTGCCAGCAGCTTAGGACAGGGGGCTGACAATTCACCCCTCCACTTT

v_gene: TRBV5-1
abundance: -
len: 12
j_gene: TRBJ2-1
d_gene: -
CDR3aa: CASGLDGYEQFF
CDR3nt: TGCGCCAGCGGCTTGGATGGCTATGAGCAGTTCTTC

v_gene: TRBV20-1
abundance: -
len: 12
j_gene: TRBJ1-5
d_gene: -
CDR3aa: CSARQFPQPQHF
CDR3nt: TGCAGTGCTAGACAGTTTCCTCAGCCCCAGCATTTT

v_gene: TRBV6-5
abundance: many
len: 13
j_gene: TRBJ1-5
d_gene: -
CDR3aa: CASSYFGNQPQHF
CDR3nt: TGTGCCAGCAGTTACTTCGGAAATCAGCCCCAGCATTTT

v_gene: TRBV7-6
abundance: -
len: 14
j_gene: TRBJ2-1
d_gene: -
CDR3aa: CASALAPEGDEQFF
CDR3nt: TGTGCCAGCGCGCTAGCCCCTGAAGGCGATGAGCAGTTCTTC

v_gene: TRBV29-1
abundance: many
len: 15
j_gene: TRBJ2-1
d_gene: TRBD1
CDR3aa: CSVAPGQGARGEQFF
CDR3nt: TGCAGCGTTGCTCCGGGACAGGGGGCCCGGGGAGAGCAGTTCTTC